These 26 T cell receptor beta chains share one sample of origin, sequenced in a study of neurological immune-mediated disorders. TCRdb re-derived calls from the 5' RACE reads in MiXCR, one entry per CDR3 protein. The sample holds roughly 57,000 distinct CDR3 sequences, roughly 8.8% seen once. Noted time point: longitudinal time-point 3. The sample consisted of PBMCs. All receptors derive from a woman in her 40s in good health.

This clonotype was counted a few times. V is TRBV2 and J is TRBJ2-6, with TRBD1 as a possible D gene (5 bases). The CDR3 covers 15 residues. Germline V gene lookup returns CDR1 SNHLY and CDR2 FYNNEI. V shed 6 bases and J shed 8 bases, with 17 bases lying between them. The CDR3 bases are TGTGCCAGCAGGGACATGGAGCCATGGTCCAACGTCCTGACTTTC. It is translated as CASRDMEPWSNVLTF.

This clonotype was recorded many times. V usage is TRBV9 and J usage is TRBJ2-5, with unresolved D. Looked up from germline, CDR1 is SGDLS and CDR2 is YYNGEE. This CDR3 has 13 amino acids. Trimming left V 0 bases short and J 3 bases short, with 6 bases between. CDR3 loop: CASSVGREETQYF. The CDR3 DNA follows: TGTGCCAGCAGCGTAGGAAGGGAAGAGACCCAGTACTTC.

This clonotype was recorded at least ten times. This chain links TRBV20-1 with TRBJ2-7; possible D gene TRBD1, 6 bases. The germline gives CDR1 DFQATT, CDR2 SNEGSKA (reference sequence). Trimming took off 0 bases at V and 3 bases at J, with 15 bases between the two ends. CDR3 length: 15 amino acids. The CDR3 loop is CSARDRHQGFYEQYF. CDR3 DNA sequence: TGCAGTGCTAGAGATCGACATCAGGGGTTCTACGAGCAGTACTTC.

In this sample, this clonotype turned up many times. This sequence joins TRBV21-1 and TRBJ2-7; the table's D call TRBD1 went unverified against the DNA. TRBV21-1 is designated a pseudogene. This CDR3 comprises 15 residues. This CDR3 reads CASSKGGDSKYEQYF. DNA of the CDR3: TGTGCCAGCAGCAAAGGAGGGGACAGTAAGTACGAGCAGTACTTC.

This clonotype was detected ten times or more. This chain connects TRBV29-1 to TRBJ2-1, with 9 bases matching TRBD2. The germline CDR1 and CDR2 sequences are SQVTM and ANQGSEA. The CDR3 is 14 amino acids. V lost 7 bases and J lost 8; bases outside the gene matches: 12. This CDR3 is CSGGGARGGDEQFF. In nucleotides, the CDR3 is TGCAGCGGCGGGGGGGCCCGAGGTGGTGATGAGCAGTTCTTC.

This clonotype appeared many times. The chain uses TRBV7-2 and TRBJ2-2; 10 positions match TRBD1. V was clipped by 7 bases and J by 6 bases; unmatched bases: 8. The length of the CDR3 is 15 residues. From germline, CDR1 is SGHTA and CDR2 FQGNSA. The CDR3 DNA sequence: TGTGCCAGCATCCGGGACAGGGGTAGCGCCGGGGAGCTGTTTTTT. It yields the protein CASIRDRGSAGELFF.

This clonotype was recorded many times. The rearrangement joins TRBV9 to TRBJ1-2, with a tentative D call TRBD1 (5 bases). The CDR3 runs 15 residues. The V gene lost 4 bases and the J gene lost 6 bases, with 19 bases spanning the gap. Germline V gene sequence: CDR1 SGDLS, CDR2 YYNGEE. CDR3 sequence (DNA): TGTGCCAGCAGCCCTTATGCGACAGAGCCTAATGGCTACACCTTC. Translated, it gives CASSPYATEPNGYTF.

This clonotype was seen many times. The chain is built from TRBV4-3 and TRBJ2-7, with 8 bases aligning to TRBD1. Losses at the gene ends were 1 base for V and 3 bases for J; bases not matched to a gene: 5. Germline V CDR1 and CDR2: LGHNA, YSLEER. This CDR3 region has 15 residues. The CDR3 coding sequence is TGCGCCAGCAGCCAAGGCAGGACAGGGCTCTACGAGCAGTACTTC. Its protein product is CASSQGRTGLYEQYF.

The genes are TRBV7-2 and TRBJ1-1, with TRBD1 matching 11 bases. The CDR3 sequence is 15 residues long. Looked up from germline, CDR1 is SGHTA and CDR2 is FQGNSA. J was trimmed by 1 base and V by 5 bases; bases with no gene match: 3. CDR3 coding DNA: TGTGCCAGCAGCCCGGACAGGGGGCGGAACACTGAAGCTTTCTTT. Its protein product is CASSPDRGRNTEAFF. The entire variable domain, with the rest obtained from reference TRBV7-2 and TRBJ1-1, is as follows: GAGVSQSPSNKVTEKGKDVELRCDPISGHTALYWYRQSLGQGLEFLIYFQGNSAPDKSGLPSDRFSAERTGGSVSTLTIQRTQQEDSAVYLCASSPDRGRNTEAFFGQGTRLTVV.

V gene TRBV6-1 combines with J gene TRBJ1-2; unclear D gene. Per the germline V gene, CDR1 is MNHNS and CDR2 is SASEGT. This CDR3 spans 14 amino acids. The ends were cut back, 1 base at V and 2 bases at J, with 8 bases in the middle. For the CDR3, the DNA is TGTGCCAGCAGTGAAGGGGGAACAAACTATGGCTACACCTTC. Translating gives CASSEGGTNYGYTF.

This clonotype appeared many times. This chain links TRBV12-3 or TRBV12-4 with TRBJ2-1, with a weak D call TRBD2 (6 bases). V dropped 6 bases and J dropped 9 bases, with 21 bases sitting between them. The CDR3 runs to 15 residues. The CDR3 DNA reads TGTGCCAGCAGGAGAGACGGGACTTGGGGACCTGAGCAGTTCTTC. Residues: CASRRDGTWGPEQFF.

This clonotype occurred many times. CDR3 in amino acids: CASGLGGDGQPQHF. CDR3 DNA sequence: TGTGCTAGTGGTCTCGGAGGGGACGGGCAGCCCCAGCATTTT. The chain uses TRBV12-5 and TRBJ1-5, with D tentatively TRBD1 (5 bases). In germline, CDR1 is LGHNT, CDR2 FRNRAP. The CDR3 totals 14 residues. V lost 5 bases, J lost 7 bases, and 15 bases lay in between.

The table lists this clonotype with many counts. The CDR3 coding sequence is TGCAGTGCCATTAGCGGGGGGGGTAGCTCCTACGAGCAGTACTTC. Its translation: CSAISGGGSSYEQYF. This rearrangement joins TRBV20-1 to TRBJ2-7; 11 nucleotides align to TRBD2. V shed 6 bases and J 0 bases; nucleotides not matched to a gene: 7. The CDR3 sequence is 15 residues long. From germline, CDR1 is DFQATT and CDR2 SNEGSKA (reference sequence).

There are many counts of this clonotype. The chain uses TRBV21-1 and TRBJ1-1; TRBD1, the D gene given by the table, was not confirmed from the DNA. TRBV21-1 is reported as a pseudogene. This CDR3 is built from 14 residues. The CDR3 DNA is TGTGCCAGCAGCCCACCTGGGGCTTACACTGAAGCTTTCTTT. Amino acid sequence: CASSPPGAYTEAFF.

This clonotype appeared many times. This sequence joins TRBV20-1 and TRBJ2-7; D not resolved. The germline CDR1 and CDR2 sequences are DFQATT and SNEGSKA (reference sequence). Trimming removed 1 base at V and 3 bases at J, with 7 bases between. The CDR3 is 12 amino acids. The CDR3 nucleotides are TGCAGTGCTAGAGCGGCAAGCTACGAGCAGTACTTC. It specifies CSARAASYEQYF.

This clonotype was observed a handful of times. The DNA of the CDR3 is TGCGCCAGCAGCCAAGATTCCTTGGCGGGAGGGGATGAGCAGTTCTTC. Translating gives CASSQDSLAGGDEQFF. The rearrangement links TRBV4-1 to TRBJ2-1; 9 bases line up with TRBD2. Trimming at V came to 0 bases and at J to 8 bases, leaving 8 bases not matched to a gene. The CDR3 extends over 16 amino acids. CDR1 and CDR2 from the germline V gene are MGHRA and YSYEKL.

This clonotype was detected many times. This rearrangement joins TRBV11-2 to TRBJ2-5; D possibly corresponds to TRBD1 (6 bases). Germline loops: CDR1 SGHAT, CDR2 FQNNGV. V lost 1 base and J 1 base, leaving 10 bases between the germline ends. This CDR3 comprises 15 residues. CDR3 loop: CASSLVGQTQETQYF. DNA of the CDR3: TGTGCCAGCAGCTTAGTAGGACAGACCCAAGAGACCCAGTACTTC.

Concerning this clonotype: A much larger clone differs from this one at a single base, so this may be a read error. This chain connects TRBV12-3 or TRBV12-4 to TRBJ1-5, with D tentatively TRBD1 (5 bases). The CDR3 has 13 amino acids. Trimming left V 9 bases short and J 1 base short, with 10 bases between. Here the CDR3 reads CARSQGSNQPQHF. In DNA form, the CDR3 reads TGTGCCAGAAGTCAGGGAAGCAATCAGCCCCAGCATTTT.

This clonotype appeared many times. The chain employs TRBV7-3 and TRBJ1-1, with TRBD1 as a possible D gene (5 bases). The CDR3 length is 15 residues. The germline V and J ends were trimmed by 5 bases and 4 bases, with 17 bases remaining between them. CDR1 and CDR2 (germline): SGHTA, FQGTGA. CDR3 region: CASSPGHTEGTEAFF. CDR3 DNA sequence: TGTGCCAGCAGCCCAGGACACACGGAGGGCACTGAAGCTTTCTTT.

This clonotype has more than one count but fewer than ten. The chain is built from TRBV7-9 and TRBJ2-7; TRBD2 is a possible D gene (6 bases). V was pared by 5 bases and J by 2 bases, with 13 bases between. From germline, CDR1 is SEHNR and CDR2 FQNEAQ (reference sequence). The CDR3 has 14 residues. The CDR3, as DNA: TGTGCCAGCAGCGCGGGAACAACCCCCTACGAGCAGTACTTC. Its translation: CASSAGTTPYEQYF.

This clonotype was observed many times. The chain uses TRBV5-1 and TRBJ1-2; possibly TRBD1 for D (5 bases). This CDR3 has 15 amino acids. Trimming left V 6 bases short and J 1 base short, with 16 bases between. Germline V gene lookup returns CDR1 SGHRS and CDR2 YFSETQ. CDR3 bases: TGCGCCAGCAAGCCAAGGGACGGGATTAACTATGGCTACACCTTC. Residues: CASKPRDGINYGYTF.

This clonotype has at least ten counts. The chain combines TRBV5-5 with TRBJ1-2; D is ambiguous. Deletions cut 4 bases from V and 1 base from J, with 17 bases between. This CDR3 region has 16 residues. CDR1 and CDR2 (germline): SGHKS, YYEKEE (reference sequence). CDR3 sequence (DNA): TGTGCCAGCAGCCATTTGCCTCGACCGGATAACTATGGCTACACCTTC. Protein sequence: CASSHLPRPDNYGYTF.

This clonotype was seen repeatedly, ten times or more. This chain connects TRBV20-1 to TRBJ2-5; possibly TRBD1 for D (6 bases). Germline V gives CDR1 DFQATT, CDR2 SNEGSKA (reference sequence). The CDR3 runs 13 residues. Trimming stripped 1 base from V and 9 bases from J, with 15 bases between. The CDR3 sequence is CSARGTGNRPQYF. As DNA, the CDR3 is TGCAGTGCTAGAGGTACAGGGAATAGGCCCCAGTACTTC.

In this sample, this clonotype turned up many times. This sequence joins TRBV12-3 or TRBV12-4 and TRBJ2-4, with D hard to call. The CDR3 loop spans 16 amino acids. The V and J ends lost 3 bases and 0 bases respectively, with 12 bases between them. As DNA, the CDR3 is TGTGCCAGCAGTTTCATCAGCGCCTTAGCCAAAAACATTCAGTACTTC. It encodes CASSFISALAKNIQYF.

This clonotype was observed at least ten times. The V and J genes are TRBV12-3 or TRBV12-4 and TRBJ1-1, with D uncertain. Trimming stripped 5 bases from V and 3 bases from J, with 10 bases between. The CDR3 spans 13 residues. CDR3 protein: CASSTQGDTEAFF. CDR3 nucleotides: TGTGCCAGCAGTACACAAGGTGACACTGAAGCTTTCTTT.

This clonotype was seen many times. The genes are TRBV12-3 or TRBV12-4 and TRBJ2-3; D is unresolved. This CDR3 has 13 amino acids. V lost 6 bases to trimming and J lost 0 bases, with 7 bases between them. CDR3 region: CASRPGSTDTQYF. The CDR3 nucleotides are TGTGCCAGCAGGCCGGGCAGCACAGATACGCAGTATTTT.